Listed below are T cell receptor beta chains from one sample, sequenced in a study of Graves' ophthalmopathy and Graves' hyperthyroidism. A single record per CDR3 protein comes from TCRdb applying MiXCR to the multiplex PCR reads. Of 560,000 or so distinct CDR3 sequences in the sample, 35% to 40% are singletons; the top ten hold roughly 4%. The sequencing input was peripheral blood or thyroid tissue (not recorded which). These receptors were taken from an adult man with Graves' hyperthyroidism. Each CDR3 is given with its conserved first and last residue. D genes are given only for firm matches. Clone sizes are given selectively: once, few, many, or a class where the clone is expanded.

j_call,clone_size,d_call,v_call,cdr3_nt,cdr3_aa
TRBJ2-7,many,-,TRBV7-9,TGTGCCAGCAGCCCACGGGGAGGCACCGAGCAGTACTTC,CASSPRGGTEQYF
TRBJ2-7,-,TRBD2,TRBV20-1,TGCAGTGCTGCGGGTACTAGCGGGTACGAGCAGTACTTC,CSAAGTSGYEQYF
TRBJ1-1,-,-,TRBV7-9,TGTGCCACCAGCGGAACAGGGAGCCTGAACACTGAAGCTTTCTTT,CATSGTGSLNTEAFF
TRBJ1-1,many,TRBD1,TRBV10-3,TGTGCCATCAAAGACAGGGAAAAGGGTGACACTGAAGCTTTCTTT,CAIKDREKGDTEAFF
TRBJ1-2,many,-,TRBV9,TGTGCCAGCAGCGTACCCGGTTCCTATGGCTACACCTTC,CASSVPGSYGYTF
TRBJ2-7,few,-,TRBV9,TGTGCCAGCAGCTACGACAGGAGCTCCTACGAGCAGTACTTC,CASSYDRSSYEQYF
TRBJ2-5,many,-,TRBV2,TGTGCCAGCAGTGCTAGACAAGGGACCCAGTACTTC,CASSARQGTQYF
TRBJ2-5,many,TRBD1,TRBV15,TGTGCCACCCGGGAAGGGGGCTTACAAGAGACCCAGTACTTC,CATREGGLQETQYF
TRBJ2-6,few,-,TRBV6-5,TGTGCCAGCAGTGTACCAACAGGCGGCTACGAAATCTCTGGGGCCAACGTCCTGACTTTC,CASSVPTGGYEISGANVLTF
TRBJ2-5,many,TRBD1,TRBV10-3,TGTGCCATCAGTATATTCGGACAGGACGGAGAGACCCAGTACTTC,CAISIFGQDGETQYF
TRBJ2-7,many,-,TRBV7-8,TGTGCCAGCAGCTTAGGGCAGGGTAGCTCCTACGAGCAGTACTTC,CASSLGQGSSYEQYF
TRBJ1-6,-,-,TRBV19,TGTGCCAGTAGTACATCGGCGGGAATGATTTCACCCCTCCACTTT,CASSTSAGMISPLHF
TRBJ1-4,few,-,TRBV6-5,TGTGCCAGCCGGAACAGGGATTTTGAAAAACTGTTTTTT,CASRNRDFEKLFF